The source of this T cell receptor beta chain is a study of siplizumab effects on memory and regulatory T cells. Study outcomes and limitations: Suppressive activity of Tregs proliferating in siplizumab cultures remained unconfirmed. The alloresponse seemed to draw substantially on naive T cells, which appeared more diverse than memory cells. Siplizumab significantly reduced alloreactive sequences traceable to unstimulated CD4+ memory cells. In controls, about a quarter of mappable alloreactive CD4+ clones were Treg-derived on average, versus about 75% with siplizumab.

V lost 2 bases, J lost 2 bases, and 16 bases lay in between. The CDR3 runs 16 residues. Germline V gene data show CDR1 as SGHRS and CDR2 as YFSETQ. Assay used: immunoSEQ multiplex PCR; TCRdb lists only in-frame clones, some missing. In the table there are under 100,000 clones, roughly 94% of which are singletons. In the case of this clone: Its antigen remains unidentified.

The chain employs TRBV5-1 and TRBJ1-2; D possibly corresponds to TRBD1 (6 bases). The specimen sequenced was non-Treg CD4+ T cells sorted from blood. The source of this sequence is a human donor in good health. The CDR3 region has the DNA TGCGCCAGCAGCTTAAGATCCGGGACACAAAACTATGGCTACACCTTC. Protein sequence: CASSLRSGTQNYGYTF.